The 29 T cell receptor beta chains listed next were all sequenced from one sample in a study of cytomegalovirus exposure and HLA in healthy donors (dated by TCRdb to the late 2010s). Libraries were prepared through the immunoSEQ multiplex PCR assay. TCRdb holds this immuneACCESS table with in-frame rearrangements only. Some clones are missing; in checked studies, unresolved V genes explain under half, and the rest has no known cause. Counted in this sample were 200,000 to 250,000 clones; 75% to 90% of them appeared once. Roughly 5.5% of the sample goes to the ten largest clones. The source material was PBMCs. The receptors originated from a young woman in good health and CMV-seronegative.

This clone came up once. The chain links TRBV2 to TRBJ2-1; D not certain. The germline CDR1 and CDR2 sequences are SNHLY and FYNNEI. The CDR3 has 12 residues. The V end lost 2 bases, the J end lost 10 bases, and 9 bases lay between the germline ends. CDR3 sequence (DNA): TGTGCCAGCAGTGAAATGTTGGCCGAGCAGTTCTTC. It encodes CASSEMLAEQFF.

The chain couples TRBV27 to TRBJ1-5; D uncertain. Trimming left V 1 base short and J 0 bases short, with 7 bases between. Germline CDR1 is MNHEY and CDR2 is SMNVEV (reference sequence). The CDR3 covers 15 residues. As DNA, the CDR3 is TGTGCCAGCAGTTTATTTATGAATAGCAATCAGCCCCAGCATTTT. It translates to CASSLFMNSNQPQHF.

The V call is TRBV27, the J call TRBJ2-6; the D call may be TRBD1 or TRBD2 (7 bases each). The CDR3 contains 17 residues. V shed 1 base and J shed 2 bases, with 12 bases lying between them. Germline V gene sequence: CDR1 MNHEY, CDR2 SMNVEV (reference sequence). The CDR3, as DNA: TGTGCCAGCAGTTTATTGTCAGGGGGGGCTGGGGCCAACGTCCTGACTTTC. Protein: CASSLLSGGAGANVLTF.

Here the CDR3 reads CASSLDSYSNQPQHF. Here the CDR3 DNA reads TGTGCCAGCAGCCTCGACAGCTATAGCAATCAGCCCCAGCATTTT. The chain links TRBV27 to TRBJ1-5; the D gene is possibly TRBD1 (5 bases). Germline values: CDR1 MNHEY, CDR2 SMNVEV (reference sequence). Trimming stripped 6 bases from V and 0 bases from J, with 12 bases between. This CDR3 has 15 amino acids.

V usage is TRBV4-1 and J usage is TRBJ1-5; D may be TRBD1 (6 bases). Germline V gives CDR1 MGHRA, CDR2 YSYEKL. The V end lost 1 base, the J end lost 4 bases, and 17 bases lay between the germline ends. The CDR3 length is 17 residues. CDR3 region: CASSQGVPRGGNQPQHF. CDR3 bases: TGCGCCAGCAGCCAAGGGGTTCCCAGAGGGGGAAATCAGCCCCAGCATTTT.

V and J are TRBV28 and TRBJ2-6, with D perhaps matching TRBD1 (5 bases). The V gene lost 6 bases and the J gene lost 0 bases, with 9 bases spanning the gap. Germline CDR1 reads MDHEN; CDR2 reads SYDVKM. This CDR3 comprises 15 residues. CDR3 DNA: TGTGCCAGCAGCTACAGGAACTCTGGGGCCAACGTCCTGACTTTC. As protein: CASSYRNSGANVLTF.

V is TRBV6-1 and J is TRBJ1-1, with D tentatively TRBD1 (6 bases). Deletions cut 0 bases from V and 8 bases from J, with 10 bases between. The CDR3 runs 13 residues. The V gene's germline CDR1 is MNHNS and CDR2 SASEGT. This chain's CDR3 is CASSEAFDREAFF. The CDR3 nucleotides read TGTGCCAGCAGTGAAGCCTTTGACAGGGAAGCTTTCTTT.

This rearrangement joins TRBV5-1 to TRBJ1-1; 9 bases align to TRBD1. Germline V gene sequence: CDR1 SGHRS, CDR2 YFSETQ. V lost 0 bases and J lost 4; bases outside the gene matches: 7. This CDR3 is 16 amino acids long. The CDR3 reads CASSLAGGQGGTEAFF. Written as DNA, the CDR3 is TGCGCCAGCAGCTTGGCGGGGGGACAGGGTGGCACTGAAGCTTTCTTT. The complete variable domain, with remaining parts taken from reference TRBV5-1 and TRBJ1-1, reads KAGVTQTPRYLIKTRGQQVTLSCSPISGHRSVSWYQQTPGQGLQFLFEYFSETQRNKGNFPGRFSGRQFSNSRSEMNVSTLELGDSALYLCASSLAGGQGGTEAFFGQGTRLTVV.

This chain connects TRBV27 to TRBJ2-7; 7 bases are a match to TRBD2. The CDR3 contains 16 residues. Germline CDR1 reads MNHEY; CDR2 reads SMNVEV (reference sequence). V was clipped by 0 bases and J by 0 bases; unmatched bases: 5. In DNA form, the CDR3 reads TGTGCCAGCAGTTTATCATTGGGGGGGAGCTCCTACGAGCAGTACTTC. This sequence encodes CASSLSLGGSSYEQYF.

The chain employs TRBV5-1 and TRBJ2-2, with a weak D call TRBD2 (6 bases). Trimming stripped 1 base from V and 5 bases from J, with 15 bases between. This CDR3 comprises 16 residues. Germline V lookup: CDR1 SGHRS, CDR2 YFSETQ. CDR3 amino acids: CASSLKSLAVTGELFF. Here the CDR3 DNA reads TGCGCCAGCAGCTTGAAGTCACTAGCAGTAACCGGGGAGCTGTTTTTT.

This sequence joins TRBV7-6 and TRBJ1-4; D remains unclear. The CDR3 is 17 residues long. Trimming took 2 bases from V and 6 from J, leaving 19 bases between them. Per germline, CDR1 SGHVS and CDR2 FNYEAQ. CDR3 nucleotide sequence: TGTGCCAGCAGCTTAAAGTCAGTCGGTTTCCTCGATGAAAAACTGTTTTTT. Translating gives CASSLKSVGFLDEKLFF.

V is TRBV18 and J is TRBJ1-4, with TRBD1 matching 7 bases. Germline-derived CDR1 and CDR2 are KGHSH and LQKENI. The V segment lost 1 base and the J segment 4 bases; nucleotides outside the gene matches: 6. CDR3 length: 16 amino acids. CDR3 in amino acids: CASSPRTGTVNEKLFF. The CDR3, as DNA: TGTGCCAGCTCACCACGAACCGGGACAGTTAATGAAAAACTGTTTTTT.

This chain links TRBV6-5 with TRBJ2-7; 9 positions match TRBD1. J gave up 5 bases and V 6 bases, and 8 bases lay outside the gene matches. The length of the CDR3 is 14 residues. Germline assignment: CDR1 MNHEY and CDR2 SVGAGI. DNA of the CDR3: TGTGCCAGCAGCAAACAGGGGGCCGACCACGAGCAGTACTTC. It encodes CASSKQGADHEQYF.

This chain uses TRBV2 with TRBJ1-2, with D perhaps matching TRBD1 (5 bases). Germline V gene sequence: CDR1 SNHLY, CDR2 FYNNEI. The V gene lost 6 bases and the J gene lost 9 bases, with 8 bases spanning the gap. This CDR3 region has 10 residues. The CDR3 here is CASSLDSYTF. The CDR3 nucleotides are TGTGCCAGCAGCTTGGACAGCTACACCTTC.

The chain has TRBV29-1 and TRBJ2-7; D is unclear. CDR1 is SQVTM, CDR2 ANQGSEA, per germline. With 3 bases removed from V and 4 bases from J, the gap between germline ends came to 13 bases. The CDR3 runs to 13 residues. CDR3 protein: CSVEAGSRYEQYF. The CDR3 DNA sequence: TGCAGCGTTGAGGCTGGGTCCCGGTACGAGCAGTACTTC.

The rearrangement uses TRBV5-1 and TRBJ2-3; D is unresolved. V dropped 0 bases and J dropped 2 bases, with 10 bases sitting between them. The CDR3 is 15 residues long. CDR1 SGHRS and CDR2 YFSETQ come from the germline V gene. Here the CDR3 reads CASSLAAVATDTQYF. DNA of the CDR3: TGCGCCAGCAGCTTGGCCGCGGTAGCCACAGATACGCAGTATTTT.

As DNA, the CDR3 is TGTGCCAGCAGTCCGATCAGGGGCGTTAGCAATCAGCCCCAGCATTTT. It is translated as CASSPIRGVSNQPQHF. The J gene is TRBJ1-5, the V gene TRBV27; a possible D gene is TRBD1 (6 bases). Germline CDR1 reads MNHEY; CDR2 reads SMNVEV (reference sequence). The CDR3 runs 16 residues. The V end lost 5 bases, the J end lost 0 bases, and 14 bases lay between the germline ends.

The V and J genes are TRBV13 and TRBJ1-3; D gene uncertain. The length of the CDR3 is 18 residues. Germline loops: CDR1 PRHDT, CDR2 FYEKMQ (reference sequence). V lost 0 bases and J lost 0, with 15 bases in between. CDR3 in amino acids: CASSLGPRTANSGNTIYF. The DNA of the CDR3 is TGTGCCAGCAGCTTAGGCCCCCGGACGGCCAACTCTGGAAACACCATATATTTT.

This chain joins TRBV29-1 and TRBJ2-5; D is perhaps TRBD1 or TRBD2 (6 bases each). Germline CDR1 is SQVTM and CDR2 is ANQGSEA. Trimming stripped 6 bases from V and 5 bases from J, with 19 bases between. CDR3 length: 14 residues. The CDR3 DNA is TGCAGCGTGGGGGGACACCCTACGAGGGAGACCCAGTACTTC. Translation gives CSVGGHPTRETQYF.

A few counts support this clone. CDR3 in amino acids: CASSPNQGASYGYTF. The DNA of the CDR3 is TGTGCCAGCAGCCCGAACCAGGGGGCCAGCTATGGCTACACCTTC. This chain connects TRBV7-2 to TRBJ1-2; TRBD1 matches 8 bases. This CDR3 has 15 amino acids. The J segment lost 4 bases and the V segment lost 5 bases, leaving 9 bases of the junction unmatched. From germline, CDR1 is SGHTA and CDR2 FQGNSA.

This chain connects TRBV30 to TRBJ1-1, with D perhaps TRBD1 (6 bases). CDR1 is GTSNPN and CDR2 is SVGIG in the germline V gene (reference sequence). The CDR3 length is 15 residues. Trimming removed 0 bases from V and 0 bases from J, with 11 bases in between. CDR3 sequence: CAWSVPGGLNTEAFF. The CDR3 nucleotides are TGTGCCTGGAGTGTACCTGGGGGCTTGAACACTGAAGCTTTCTTT.

The genes are TRBV29-1 and TRBJ2-7; TRBD2 aligns across 7 bases. The CDR3 sequence is 16 residues long. Germline trimming cut 4 bases from V and 1 base from J; bases unmatched to any gene: 13. Germline lookup yields CDR1 SQVTM and CDR2 ANQGSEA. The CDR3 DNA reads as TGCAGCGTTGTTAATACGGGAGGCGGCCAGTCCTACGAGCAGTACTTC. Translating it yields CSVVNTGGGQSYEQYF.

The chain joins TRBV7-6 to TRBJ1-6; D remains ambiguous. Germline CDR1 reads SGHVS; CDR2 reads FNYEAQ. Trimming cost V 5 bases and J 10 bases, with 12 bases left between them. The CDR3 is made up of 13 amino acids. CDR3 DNA: TGTGCCAGCAGCCCCGCCGGTTACTCACCCCTCCACTTT. It is translated as CASSPAGYSPLHF.

The CDR3 DNA reads as TGTGCCAGCAGCTTAGTCCAGGGGCCAACAGAGACCCAGTACTTC. Amino acids: CASSLVQGPTETQYF. The chain links TRBV7-6 to TRBJ2-5; maybe TRBD1 (6 bases). The CDR3 totals 15 residues. Between the trimmed V and J ends, which lost 1 base and 4 bases, there was a span of 13 bases. Germline V gene lookup returns CDR1 SGHVS and CDR2 FNYEAQ.

This clone occurred once. This chain joins TRBV7-9 and TRBJ2-1, with 11 nucleotides matching TRBD2. The CDR3 is 16 residues long. Germline CDR1 is SEHNR and CDR2 is FQNEAQ (reference sequence). V lost 5 bases and J lost 10; bases outside the gene matches: 13. The CDR3 reads CASSPTGLAALGEQFF. The CDR3 region has the DNA TGTGCCAGCAGCCCTACGGGACTAGCGGCACTTGGGGAGCAGTTCTTC. Full variable domain (remainder filled in from reference TRBV7-9 and TRBJ2-1): DTGVSQNPRHKITKRGQNVTFRCDPISEHNRLYWYRQTLGQGPEFLTYFQNEAQLEKSRLLSDRFSAERPKGSFSTLEIQRTEQGDSAMYLCASSPTGLAALGEQFFGPGTRLTVL.

This clone was recorded many times. The CDR3 DNA reads as TGTGCCTGGATACAGGGAGGAAACACCATATATTTT. It translates to CAWIQGGNTIYF. This chain connects TRBV30 to TRBJ1-3; D is possibly TRBD1 (6 bases). CDR1 and CDR2 (germline): GTSNPN, SVGIG (reference sequence). The CDR3 is made up of 12 amino acids. The germline V and J ends were trimmed by 4 bases and 4 bases, with 8 bases remaining between them.

The chain couples TRBV7-2 to TRBJ2-3; perhaps TRBD1 as D (7 bases). Trimming removed 5 bases from V and 2 bases from J, with 14 bases in between. The germline V gene has CDR1 SGHTA and CDR2 FQGNSA. The CDR3 consists of 15 residues. The CDR3 nucleotides are TGTGCCAGCAGCGTCGGGGGACAGTTCACAGATACGCAGTATTTT. Protein sequence: CASSVGGQFTDTQYF.

The chain couples TRBV29-1 to TRBJ1-1; no clear D gene. The CDR3 extends over 10 amino acids. Trimming pared 3 bases from V and 5 bases from J, leaving 4 bases between. The V gene's germline CDR1 is SQVTM and CDR2 ANQGSEA. The CDR3, as DNA: TGCAGCGTTGAGCAAACTGAAGCTTTCTTT. Translation gives CSVEQTEAFF.

The rearrangement links TRBV7-9 to TRBJ1-2; a weak D match, TRBD1 (6 bases). The V end was cut by 3 bases, the J end by 0 bases, with 14 bases between. The CDR3 is made up of 16 amino acids. Germline V gene sequence: CDR1 SEHNR, CDR2 FQNEAQ (reference sequence). The CDR3 loop is CASSFSWDTANYGYTF. The CDR3 region has the DNA TGTGCCAGCAGCTTTTCCTGGGACACTGCTAACTATGGCTACACCTTC.